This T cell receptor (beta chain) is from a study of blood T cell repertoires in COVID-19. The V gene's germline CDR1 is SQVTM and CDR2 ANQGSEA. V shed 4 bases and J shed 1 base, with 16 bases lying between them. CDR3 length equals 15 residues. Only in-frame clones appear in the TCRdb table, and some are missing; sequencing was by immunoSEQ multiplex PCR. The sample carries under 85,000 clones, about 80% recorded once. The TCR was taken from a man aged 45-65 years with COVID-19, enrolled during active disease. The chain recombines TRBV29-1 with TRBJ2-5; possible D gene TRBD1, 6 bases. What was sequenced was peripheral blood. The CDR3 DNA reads TGCAGCGTTGGGCGAACCCGGACAGTCCAAGAGACCCAGTACTTC. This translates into CSVGRTRTVQETQYF.